This T cell receptor beta chain was observed in a study of stem cell transplantation in POMP-related autoinflammatory disease. Assay: immunoSEQ multiplex PCR; the TCRdb copy retains only in-frame clones and omits some. This table holds approximately 2,100 clones, about 90% found once. Trimming removed 4 bases from V and 0 bases from J, with 12 bases in between. Germline V gives CDR1 SGHVS, CDR2 FQNEAQ. The CDR3 consists of 16 residues. The source material was Tregs from PBMCs, sampled before stem cell transplantation. The rearrangement joins TRBV7-8 to TRBJ2-2; possibly TRBD1 for D (6 bases). This receptor was taken from a human donor with POMP-related autoinflammation and immune dysregulation (PRAID). The CDR3, as DNA: TGTGCCAGCAGCTCCACAGGGAGATCGAACACCGGGGAGCTGTTTTTT. This sequence encodes CASSSTGRSNTGELFF.